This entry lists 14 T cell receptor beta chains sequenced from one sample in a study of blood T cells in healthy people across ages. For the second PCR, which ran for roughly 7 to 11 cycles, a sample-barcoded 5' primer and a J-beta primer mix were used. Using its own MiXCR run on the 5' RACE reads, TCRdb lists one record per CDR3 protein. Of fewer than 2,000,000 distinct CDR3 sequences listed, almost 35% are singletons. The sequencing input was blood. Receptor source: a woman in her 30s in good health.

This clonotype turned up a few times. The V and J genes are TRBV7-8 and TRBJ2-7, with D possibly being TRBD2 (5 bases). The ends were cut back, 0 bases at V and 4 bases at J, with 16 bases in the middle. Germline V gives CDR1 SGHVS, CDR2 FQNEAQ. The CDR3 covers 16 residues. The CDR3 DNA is TGTGCCAGCAGCTTAGCGTCGGCGGGTAACCATTACGAGCAGTACTTC. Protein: CASSLASAGNHYEQYF.

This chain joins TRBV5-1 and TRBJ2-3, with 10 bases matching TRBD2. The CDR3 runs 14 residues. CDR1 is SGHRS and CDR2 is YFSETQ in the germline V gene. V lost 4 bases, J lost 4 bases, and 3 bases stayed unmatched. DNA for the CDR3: TGCGCCAGCAGCCGTAGCGGGGGGCCAGATACGCAGTATTTT. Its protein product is CASSRSGGPDTQYF.

The CDR3 DNA sequence: TGCAGTGCTAGAGATCTACTAGCGGGACTCCCCTATACGCAGTATTTT. This translates into CSARDLLAGLPYTQYF. V and J are TRBV20-1 and TRBJ2-3; 10 nucleotides match TRBD2. The CDR3 loop spans 16 amino acids. Unmatched junction bases numbered 10, after V lost 0 bases and J lost 7 bases. Looked up from germline, CDR1 is DFQATT and CDR2 is SNEGSKA (reference sequence).

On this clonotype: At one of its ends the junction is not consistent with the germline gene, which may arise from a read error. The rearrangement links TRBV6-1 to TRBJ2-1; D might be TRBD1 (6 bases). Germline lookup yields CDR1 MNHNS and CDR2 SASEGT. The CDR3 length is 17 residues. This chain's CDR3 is CANSARSRGSLYNEQFF. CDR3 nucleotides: TGTGCCAACAGTGCACGTTCCAGGGGAAGCCTCTACAATGAGCAGTTCTTC.

CDR3 in amino acids: CAISNRDDQFYEQYF. The CDR3 coding sequence is TGTGCCATCAGCAACCGGGACGACCAATTCTACGAGCAGTACTTC. The chain uses TRBV10-3 and TRBJ2-7, with D perhaps being TRBD1 or TRBD2 (5 bases each). The CDR3 length is 15 residues. In germline, CDR1 is ENHRY, CDR2 SYGVKD. V lost 6 bases and J lost 3, with 18 bases in between.

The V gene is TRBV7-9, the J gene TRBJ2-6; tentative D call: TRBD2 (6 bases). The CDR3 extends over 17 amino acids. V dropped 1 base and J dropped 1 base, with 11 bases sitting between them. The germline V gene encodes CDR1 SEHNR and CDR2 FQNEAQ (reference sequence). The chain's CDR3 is CASSLVSGGSGANVLTF. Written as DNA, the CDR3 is TGTGCCAGCAGCTTAGTATCCGGGGGATCTGGGGCCAACGTCCTGACTTTC.

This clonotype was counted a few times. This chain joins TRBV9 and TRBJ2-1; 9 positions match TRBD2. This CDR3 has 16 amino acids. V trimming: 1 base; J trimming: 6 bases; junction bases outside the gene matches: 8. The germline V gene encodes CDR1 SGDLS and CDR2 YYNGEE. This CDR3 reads CASSVSSSTSGNEQFF. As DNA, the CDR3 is TGTGCCAGCAGCGTATCGTCCTCGACTAGCGGCAATGAGCAGTTCTTC.

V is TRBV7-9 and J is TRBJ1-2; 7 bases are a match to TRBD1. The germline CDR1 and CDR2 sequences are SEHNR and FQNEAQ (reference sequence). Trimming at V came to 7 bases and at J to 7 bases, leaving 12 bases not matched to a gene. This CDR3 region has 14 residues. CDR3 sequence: CASIQTGDGRGYTF. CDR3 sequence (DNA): TGTGCCAGCATCCAAACAGGGGACGGGCGTGGCTACACCTTC.

The chain's CDR3 is CASSLGTSGRFYEQYF. The DNA of the CDR3 is TGTGCCAGCAGCCTTGGGACTAGCGGGAGGTTCTACGAGCAGTACTTC. This chain links TRBV13 with TRBJ2-7; 15 bases are a match to TRBD2. From germline, CDR1 is PRHDT and CDR2 FYEKMQ (reference sequence). This CDR3 contains 16 residues. The ends lost 5 bases at V and 3 bases at J; junction bases unmatched: 5.

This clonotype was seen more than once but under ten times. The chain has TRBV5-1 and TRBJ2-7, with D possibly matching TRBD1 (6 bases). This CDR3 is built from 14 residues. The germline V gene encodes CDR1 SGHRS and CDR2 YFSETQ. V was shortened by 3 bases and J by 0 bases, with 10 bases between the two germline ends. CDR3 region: CASSYDRISYEQYF. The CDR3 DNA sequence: TGCGCCAGCAGCTATGACAGGATCTCCTACGAGCAGTACTTC. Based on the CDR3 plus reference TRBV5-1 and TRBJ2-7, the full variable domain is KAGVTQTPRYLIKTRGQQVTLSCSPISGHRSVSWYQQTPGQGLQFLFEYFSETQRNKGNFPGRFSGRQFSNSRSEMNVSTLELGDSALYLCASSYDRISYEQYFGPGTRLTVT.

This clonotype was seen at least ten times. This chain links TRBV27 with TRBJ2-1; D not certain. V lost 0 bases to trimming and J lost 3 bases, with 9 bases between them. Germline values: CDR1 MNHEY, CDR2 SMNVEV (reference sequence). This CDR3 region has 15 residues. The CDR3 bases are TGTGCCAGCAGTTTATCCCCTATCCGCTACAATGAGCAGTTCTTC. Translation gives CASSLSPIRYNEQFF.

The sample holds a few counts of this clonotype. The CDR3 sequence is CSASLAGDVDTQYF. The CDR3 DNA sequence: TGCAGTGCTAGCCTAGCGGGAGACGTGGATACGCAGTATTTT. The gene calls are TRBV20-1 and TRBJ2-3; 10 bases are shared with TRBD2. Germline V gene lookup returns CDR1 DFQATT and CDR2 SNEGSKA (reference sequence). The CDR3 has 14 amino acids. V shed 3 bases and J 6 bases; nucleotides not matched to a gene: 6.

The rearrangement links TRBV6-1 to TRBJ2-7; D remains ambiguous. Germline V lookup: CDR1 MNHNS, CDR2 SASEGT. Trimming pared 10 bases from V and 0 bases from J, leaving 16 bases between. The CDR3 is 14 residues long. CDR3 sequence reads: CATGTFLSSYEQYF. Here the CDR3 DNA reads TGTGCCACCGGCACGTTCCTGAGCTCCTACGAGCAGTACTTC.

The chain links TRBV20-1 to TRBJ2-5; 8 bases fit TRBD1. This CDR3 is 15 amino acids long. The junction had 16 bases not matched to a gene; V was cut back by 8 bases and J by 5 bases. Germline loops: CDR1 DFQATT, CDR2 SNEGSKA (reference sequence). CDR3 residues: CSTIPPTGAGETQYF. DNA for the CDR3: TGCAGTACTATTCCCCCGACAGGGGCCGGGGAGACCCAGTACTTC.